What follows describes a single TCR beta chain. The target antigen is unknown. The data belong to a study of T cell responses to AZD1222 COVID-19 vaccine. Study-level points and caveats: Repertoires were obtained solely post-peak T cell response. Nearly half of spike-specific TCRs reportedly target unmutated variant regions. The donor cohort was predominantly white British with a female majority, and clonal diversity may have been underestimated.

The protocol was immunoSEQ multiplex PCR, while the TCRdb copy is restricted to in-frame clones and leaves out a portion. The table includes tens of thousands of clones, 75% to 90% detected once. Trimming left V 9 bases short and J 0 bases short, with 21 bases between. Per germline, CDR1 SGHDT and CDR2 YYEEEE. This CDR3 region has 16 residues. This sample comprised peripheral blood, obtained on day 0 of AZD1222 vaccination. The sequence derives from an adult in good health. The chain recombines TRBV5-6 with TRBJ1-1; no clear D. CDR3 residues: CATHEKALAMNTEAFF. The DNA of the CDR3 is TGTGCCACCCACGAAAAGGCTCTGGCGATGAACACTGAAGCTTTCTTT.